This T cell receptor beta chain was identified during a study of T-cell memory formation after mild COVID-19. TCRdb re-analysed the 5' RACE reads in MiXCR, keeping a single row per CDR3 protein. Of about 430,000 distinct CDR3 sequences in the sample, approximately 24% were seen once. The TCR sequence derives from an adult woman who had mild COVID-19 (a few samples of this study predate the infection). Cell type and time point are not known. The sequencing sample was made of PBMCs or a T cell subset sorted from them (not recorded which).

The CDR3 is CANGGAWVELFF. The CDR3 DNA reads as TGCGCCAACGGGGGTGCATGGGTGGAGCTGTTTTTT. The chain combines TRBV23-1 with TRBJ2-2; TRBD2 might be the D (6 bases). TRBV23-1 is an ORF; its function is uncertain. The V end lost 10 bases, the J end lost 10 bases, and 16 bases lay between the germline ends. The CDR3 covers 12 residues.